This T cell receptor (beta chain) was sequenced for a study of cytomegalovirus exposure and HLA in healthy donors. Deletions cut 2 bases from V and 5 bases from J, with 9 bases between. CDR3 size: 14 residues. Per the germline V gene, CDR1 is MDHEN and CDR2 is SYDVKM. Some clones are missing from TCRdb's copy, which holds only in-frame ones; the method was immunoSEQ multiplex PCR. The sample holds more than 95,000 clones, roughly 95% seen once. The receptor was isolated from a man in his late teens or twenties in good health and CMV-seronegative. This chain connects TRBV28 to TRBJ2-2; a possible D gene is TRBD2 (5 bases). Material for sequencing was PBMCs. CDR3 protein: CASSLPGNTGELFF. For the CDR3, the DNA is TGTGCCAGCAGTTTACCGGGGAATACCGGGGAGCTGTTTTTT.